The 29 T cell receptor beta chains in this list originate from one sample, sequenced in a study of CD8 T cells in ankylosing spondylitis. TCRdb reanalysed the 5' RACE reads using MiXCR and keeps one entry per CDR3 protein. This sample carries approximately 220,000 distinct CDR3 sequences, roughly 25% of them seen once, and the ten largest clones take approximately 6.6%. The sequenced sample was blood, either unsorted or a sorted T cell fraction (not recorded which). The receptors were sampled from a male donor with ankylosing spondylitis or in good health (not recorded which).

This clonotype has at least ten counts. The CDR3 loop is CATSRAGQGAGELFF. Written as DNA, the CDR3 is TGTGCCACCAGCAGAGCGGGACAGGGGGCCGGGGAGCTGTTTTTT. This chain uses TRBV15 with TRBJ2-2, with TRBD1 matching 11 bases. The V and J ends lost 1 base and 6 bases, in that order; junction bases with no gene match: 1. Germline loops: CDR1 LNHNV, CDR2 YYDKDF (reference sequence). The CDR3 is made up of 15 amino acids.

Many counts were recorded for this clonotype. V gene TRBV12-3 or TRBV12-4 combines with J gene TRBJ2-1; D is unresolved. This CDR3 comprises 14 residues. The V end lost 6 bases, the J end lost 5 bases, and 14 bases lay between the germline ends. The CDR3 here is CASRQSERNNEQFF. The CDR3 coding sequence is TGTGCCAGCAGGCAATCGGAAAGGAACAATGAGCAGTTCTTC.

The chain recombines TRBV4-1 with TRBJ2-1; TRBD1 matches at 9 bases. There are 17 residues in the CDR3. Per the germline V gene, CDR1 is MGHRA and CDR2 is YSYEKL. V trimming: 3 bases; J trimming: 7 bases; junction bases outside the gene matches: 13. CDR3 protein: CASSHPTDRGLQNEQFF. DNA of the CDR3: TGCGCCAGCAGCCACCCTACGGACAGGGGACTTCAGAATGAGCAGTTCTTC.

The gene calls are TRBV20-1 and TRBJ1-6; D is possibly TRBD1 (5 bases). Per the germline V gene, CDR1 is DFQATT and CDR2 is SNEGSKA (reference sequence). V shed 0 bases and J shed 4 bases, with 13 bases lying between them. The CDR3 spans 16 residues. Here the CDR3 reads CSARDPLQAYNSPLHF. The CDR3 DNA reads as TGCAGTGCTAGAGACCCCTTACAGGCTTATAATTCACCCCTCCACTTT.

The table lists this clonotype with many counts. The V and J genes are TRBV5-1 and TRBJ2-2; 8 bases map to TRBD1. The CDR3 has 16 residues. V trimming: 1 base; J trimming: 1 base; junction bases outside the gene matches: 3. CDR1 is SGHRS and CDR2 is YFSETQ in the germline V gene. CDR3 amino acids: CASSLSGTGNTGELFF. The CDR3 coding sequence is TGCGCCAGCAGCTTGTCCGGGACAGGGAACACCGGGGAGCTGTTTTTT.

J is TRBJ2-7 and V is TRBV28; TRBD2 is a possible D gene (5 bases). Trimming removed 7 bases at V and 3 bases at J, with 19 bases between. Germline V gives CDR1 MDHEN, CDR2 SYDVKM. The CDR3 is 15 amino acids. The CDR3 DNA follows: TGTGCCAGCACCTCGCGAGGGCTAGTAAGCTACGAGCAGTACTTC. It encodes CASTSRGLVSYEQYF.

This clonotype was seen ten or more times. The CDR3 coding sequence is TGCAGTGCTAGGGGTTCTTCGGTCTACGAGCAGTACTTC. The encoded protein is CSARGSSVYEQYF. This chain links TRBV20-1 with TRBJ2-7; no clear D gene. Per the germline V gene, CDR1 is DFQATT and CDR2 is SNEGSKA (reference sequence). The CDR3 is 13 amino acids. V was cut by 3 bases and J by 3 bases, with 12 bases left in between.

This clonotype appeared a few times. This sequence joins TRBV7-3 and TRBJ2-5; D perhaps matches TRBD2 (6 bases). V lost 5 bases and J lost 3, with 19 bases in between. Germline V gene lookup returns CDR1 SGHTA and CDR2 FQGTGA. There are 16 residues in the CDR3. CDR3 nucleotides: TGTGCCAGCAGCCCCGGACTACCCGGGGGAAAAGAGACCCAGTACTTC. Translating gives CASSPGLPGGKETQYF.

The rearrangement joins TRBV28 to TRBJ1-1; possibly TRBD1 for D (6 bases). This CDR3 comprises 12 residues. Germline lookup yields CDR1 MDHEN and CDR2 SYDVKM. The ends were cut back, 3 bases at V and 9 bases at J, with 11 bases in the middle. CDR3 sequence: CASSFRGRKAFF. CDR3 nucleotides: TGTGCCAGCAGTTTCAGGGGAAGAAAAGCTTTCTTT.

This clonotype occurred a few times. In nucleotides, the CDR3 is TGTGCCATCAGTGAGACGGGGGGGCTTCTGAACACCGGGGAGCTGTTTTTT. Protein sequence: CAISETGGLLNTGELFF. The chain combines TRBV10-3 with TRBJ2-2; 8 bases are shared with TRBD2. The CDR3 sequence is 17 residues long. Germline CDR1 ENHRY, CDR2 SYGVKD. The trim removed 2 bases at V and 1 base at J, leaving 6 bases unmatched.

At least ten counts were recorded for this clonotype. This chain uses TRBV6-5 with TRBJ1-1; D possibly corresponds to TRBD1 (5 bases). Per germline, CDR1 MNHEY and CDR2 SVGAGI. The CDR3 sequence is 16 residues long. V lost 0 bases and J lost 3, with 14 bases in between. In DNA, the CDR3 is TGTGCCAGCAGTTACTCGCCCCGGGGCGCATACACTGAAGCTTTCTTT. This codes for CASSYSPRGAYTEAFF.

This clonotype has ten or more counts. The rearrangement joins TRBV4-1 to TRBJ1-5; 10 nucleotides match TRBD1. The CDR3 is 18 amino acids. The V gene end was trimmed by 0 bases and the J gene end by 11 bases; junction bases not matched to a gene: 16. Germline V lookup: CDR1 MGHRA, CDR2 YSYEKL. The CDR3 protein is CASSQDLGWTGGAWSQHF. CDR3 DNA sequence: TGCGCCAGCAGCCAAGACCTTGGCTGGACAGGGGGTGCGTGGTCCCAGCATTTT.

The table lists this clonotype with many counts. The CDR3 spells CASSRRGAGLRTDTQYF. CDR3 nucleotides: TGTGCCAGCAGCCGCAGGGGGGCGGGCCTACGCACAGATACGCAGTATTTT. The chain employs TRBV11-2 and TRBJ2-3; perhaps TRBD1 as D (7 bases). Trimming shortened V by 5 bases and J by 1 base, and 19 bases separated the two germline ends. This CDR3 is 17 amino acids long. Germline CDR1 is SGHAT and CDR2 is FQNNGV.

The table lists this clonotype with a few counts. The CDR3 DNA reads TGCAGTGCGAGCGGGAGCTATGAGCAGTTCTTC. Its translation is CSASGSYEQFF. This chain links TRBV20-1 with TRBJ2-1, with 8 bases aligning to TRBD2. Germline loops: CDR1 DFQATT, CDR2 SNEGSKA (reference sequence). V was clipped by 6 bases and J by 8 bases; unmatched bases: 3. The CDR3 spans 11 residues.

The V gene is TRBV20-1, the J gene TRBJ2-3, with D possibly TRBD2 on 5 matching bases. The germline gives CDR1 DFQATT, CDR2 SNEGSKA (reference sequence). The CDR3 runs 15 residues. Trimming left V 4 bases short and J 5 bases short, with 19 bases between. CDR3 amino acids: CSAKLLVKNRDTQYF. The CDR3 nucleotides are TGCAGTGCTAAGCTACTAGTTAAAAACAGAGATACGCAGTATTTT.

This clonotype was seen repeatedly, ten times or more. V and J are TRBV5-5 and TRBJ2-7; 9 bases fit TRBD2. J gave up 4 bases and V 0 bases, and 5 bases lay outside the gene matches. CDR3 length: 15 residues. The germline gives CDR1 SGHKS, CDR2 YYEKEE (reference sequence). The CDR3 DNA sequence: TGTGCCAGCAGCTTGGACAGCGGGAGGACTTACGAGCAGTACTTC. This translates into CASSLDSGRTYEQYF.

This clonotype was observed a few times. The chain combines TRBV29-1 with TRBJ2-5; D is unresolved. Germline CDR1 is SQVTM and CDR2 is ANQGSEA. This CDR3 spans 12 amino acids. The germline V and J ends were trimmed by 6 bases and 9 bases, with 17 bases remaining between them. As DNA, the CDR3 is TGCAGCGTCGTGTACTACCCTGGGGCCCAGTACTTC. Its protein is CSVVYYPGAQYF.

This clonotype was counted ten times or more. This rearrangement joins TRBV6-5 to TRBJ2-7; 9 nucleotides align to TRBD1. Looked up from germline, CDR1 is MNHEY and CDR2 is SVGAGI. This CDR3 comprises 15 residues. After removal of 4 bases from V and 3 bases from J, the junction contained 7 bases not matched to a gene. CDR3 residues: CASSSPGQGNYEQYF. In DNA, the CDR3 is TGTGCCAGCAGTTCCCCGGGACAGGGCAACTACGAGCAGTACTTC.

This chain joins TRBV12-3 or TRBV12-4 and TRBJ2-2; 10 nucleotides line up with TRBD1. V was clipped by 3 bases and J by 4 bases; unmatched bases: 8. The CDR3 runs 17 residues. The CDR3 bases are TGTGCCAGCAGTTTGCCCCCGGGACAGGGGTTCACCGGGGAGCTGTTTTTT. It specifies CASSLPPGQGFTGELFF.

This rearrangement joins TRBV20-1 to TRBJ2-3; 10 bases are a match to TRBD2. The germline V gene has CDR1 DFQATT and CDR2 SNEGSKA (reference sequence). This CDR3 is built from 15 residues. V shed 5 bases and J 3 bases; nucleotides not matched to a gene: 8. The CDR3 region has the DNA TGCAGTGCTCCTCTAGCGGGAGTTCGGACAGATACGCAGTATTTT. Translated: CSAPLAGVRTDTQYF.

The sample holds a few counts of this clonotype. This sequence joins TRBV5-1 and TRBJ2-3; TRBD2 matches at 10 bases. CDR3 length equals 15 residues. V dropped 5 bases and J dropped 4; count of bases not matched to a gene: 7. The germline CDR1 and CDR2 sequences are SGHRS and YFSETQ. The CDR3 DNA reads as TGCGCCAGCAGTCAGCGGGAGGGCCAGTCAGATACGCAGTATTTT. It codes for CASSQREGQSDTQYF.

Many counts were recorded for this clonotype. The V call is TRBV5-1, the J call TRBJ2-7; 7 bases line up with TRBD1. Trimming at V came to 3 bases and at J to 7 bases, leaving 7 bases not matched to a gene. Germline-derived CDR1 and CDR2 are SGHRS and YFSETQ. The CDR3 contains 13 residues. The DNA for the CDR3 is TGCGCCAGCAGCTACCTGAGGGGGCGTGAGCAGTACTTC. This translates into CASSYLRGREQYF.

The gene calls are TRBV4-2 and TRBJ2-1; D is uncertain. Trimming cost V 3 bases and J 2 bases, with 14 bases left between them. From germline, CDR1 is LGHNA and CDR2 YNFKEQ. CDR3 length equals 16 residues. The CDR3 DNA sequence: TGTGCCAGCAGCCAGGAGCCCCACAGCGCCTACAATGAGCAGTTCTTC. Amino acids: CASSQEPHSAYNEQFF.

This clonotype has only a few counts. The gene calls are TRBV6-5 and TRBJ1-5; D remains ambiguous. CDR3 length: 11 amino acids. The germline gives CDR1 MNHEY, CDR2 SVGAGI. V dropped 8 bases and J dropped 2 bases, with 4 bases sitting between them. The CDR3 reads CASGGNQPQHF. The CDR3 bases are TGTGCCAGCGGGGGCAATCAGCCCCAGCATTTT.

In its sample, this clonotype was seen many times. V gene TRBV9 combines with J gene TRBJ1-1; TRBD1 is a possible D gene (5 bases). The V end was cut by 2 bases, the J end by 1 base, with 9 bases between. The CDR3 sequence is 14 residues long. Germline-derived CDR1 and CDR2 are SGDLS and YYNGEE. The CDR3 DNA reads as TGTGCCAGCAGCGTGGGACCGACGAACACTGAAGCTTTCTTT. It translates to CASSVGPTNTEAFF. Using reference TRBV9 and TRBJ1-1 for the parts outside the CDR3, the full variable domain is DSGVTQTPKHLITATGQRVTLRCSPRSGDLSVYWYQQSLDQGLQFLIQYYNGEERAKGNILERFSAQQFPDLHSELNLSSLELGDSALYFCASSVGPTNTEAFFGQGTRLTVV.

This clonotype has at least ten counts. Here the CDR3 reads CASSLSGSSAEQYF. The DNA of the CDR3 is TGCGCCAGCAGCTTATCGGGGAGTTCCGCCGAGCAGTACTTC. V and J are TRBV5-1 and TRBJ2-7, with D tentatively TRBD2 (5 bases). Germline values: CDR1 SGHRS, CDR2 YFSETQ. V was pared by 2 bases and J by 6 bases, with 15 bases between. This CDR3 has 14 residues.

This clonotype occurred many times. The rearrangement joins TRBV6-2 or TRBV6-3 to TRBJ2-1; TRBD1 might be the D (6 bases). CDR1 and CDR2 from the germline V gene are MNHEY and SVGEGT. The CDR3 length is 11 residues. V lost 5 bases and J 7 bases, leaving 6 bases between the germline ends. CDR3 sequence (DNA): TGTGCCAGCAGTGACAGGAATGAGCAGTTCTTC. It translates to CASSDRNEQFF.

This clonotype occurred many times. DNA for the CDR3: TGTGCCAGCAGCCCACCGGGGAGAGGCGGTGAAAAACTGTTTTTT. Translation gives CASSPPGRGGEKLFF. The chain is built from TRBV11-1 and TRBJ1-4; unclear D gene. Germline V CDR1 and CDR2: SGHAT, FQDESV (reference sequence). V lost 5 bases and J 7 bases, leaving 17 bases between the germline ends. This CDR3 is 15 amino acids long. The full variable domain, rest sourced from reference TRBV11-1 and TRBJ1-4, is EAEVAQSPRYKITEKSQAVAFWCDPISGHATLYWYRQILGQGPELLVQFQDESVVDDSQLPKDRFSAERLKGVDSTLKIQPAELGDSAMYLCASSPPGRGGEKLFFGSGTQLSVL.

The chain has TRBV21-1 and TRBJ2-3; the table gives TRBD2 as D, unverified against the DNA. TRBV21-1 is marked as a pseudogene. The CDR3 runs to 17 residues. CDR3 sequence (DNA): TGTGCCAGCAGCAAAGCGCTCTCGGGAGGGAGAGGAGATACGCAGTATTTT. This gives the protein CASSKALSGGRGDTQYF.